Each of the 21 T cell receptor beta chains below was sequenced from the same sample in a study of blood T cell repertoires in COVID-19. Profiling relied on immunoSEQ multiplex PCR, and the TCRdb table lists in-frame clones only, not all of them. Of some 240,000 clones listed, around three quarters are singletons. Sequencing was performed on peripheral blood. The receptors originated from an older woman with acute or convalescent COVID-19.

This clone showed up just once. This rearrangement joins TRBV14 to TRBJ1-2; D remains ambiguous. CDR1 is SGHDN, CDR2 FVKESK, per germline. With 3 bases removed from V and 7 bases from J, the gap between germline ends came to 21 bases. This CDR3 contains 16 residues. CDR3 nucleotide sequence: TGTGCCAGCAGCCATGCGGCAGCGAGGGTCTCAGGTGGCTACACCTTC. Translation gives CASSHAAARVSGGYTF.

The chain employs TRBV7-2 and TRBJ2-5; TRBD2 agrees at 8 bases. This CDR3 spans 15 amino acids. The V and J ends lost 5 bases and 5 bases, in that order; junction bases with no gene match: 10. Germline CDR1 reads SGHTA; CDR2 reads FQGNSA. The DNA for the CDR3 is TGTGCCAGCAGCGATCGGGGGGGACCAATCGAGACCCAGTACTTC. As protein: CASSDRGGPIETQYF.

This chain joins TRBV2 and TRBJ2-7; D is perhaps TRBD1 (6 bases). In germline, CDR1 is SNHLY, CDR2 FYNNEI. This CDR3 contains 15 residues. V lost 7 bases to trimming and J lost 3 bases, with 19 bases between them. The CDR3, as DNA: TGTGCCAGCACCCTAACAGGGATCATCCGCTACGAGCAGTACTTC. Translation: CASTLTGIIRYEQYF.

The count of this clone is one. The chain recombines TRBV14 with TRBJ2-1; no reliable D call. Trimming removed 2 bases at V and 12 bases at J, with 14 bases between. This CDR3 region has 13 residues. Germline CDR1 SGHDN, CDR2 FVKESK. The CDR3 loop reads CASSQITESAQFF. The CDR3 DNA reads TGTGCCAGCAGCCAAATTACTGAGAGCGCGCAGTTCTTC. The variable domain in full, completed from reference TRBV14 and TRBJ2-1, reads EAGVTQFPSHSVIEKGQTVTLRCDPISGHDNLYWYRRVMGKEIKFLLHFVKESKQDESGMPNNRFLAERTGGTYSTLKVQPAELEDSGVYFCASSQITESAQFFGPGTRLTVL.

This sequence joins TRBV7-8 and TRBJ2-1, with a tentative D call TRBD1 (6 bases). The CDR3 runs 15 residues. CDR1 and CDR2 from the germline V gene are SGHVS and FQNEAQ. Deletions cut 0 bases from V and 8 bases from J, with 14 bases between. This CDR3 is CASSLAGTRVDEQFF. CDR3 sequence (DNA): TGTGCCAGCAGCTTAGCCGGGACAAGGGTGGATGAGCAGTTCTTC.

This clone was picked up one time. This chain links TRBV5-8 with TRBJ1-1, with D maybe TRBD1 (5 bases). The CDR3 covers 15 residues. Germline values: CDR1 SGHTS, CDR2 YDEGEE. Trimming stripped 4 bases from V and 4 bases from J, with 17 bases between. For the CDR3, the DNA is TGTGCCAGCAGCCGGACCAGGGACTTGGGCACTGAAGCTTTCTTT. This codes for CASSRTRDLGTEAFF.

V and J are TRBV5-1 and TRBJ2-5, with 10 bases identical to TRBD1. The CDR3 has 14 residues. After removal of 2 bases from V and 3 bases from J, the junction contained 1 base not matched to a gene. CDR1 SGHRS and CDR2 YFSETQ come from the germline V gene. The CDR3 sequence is CASSFGTGEETQYF. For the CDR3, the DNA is TGCGCCAGCAGCTTTGGGACAGGGGAAGAGACCCAGTACTTC.

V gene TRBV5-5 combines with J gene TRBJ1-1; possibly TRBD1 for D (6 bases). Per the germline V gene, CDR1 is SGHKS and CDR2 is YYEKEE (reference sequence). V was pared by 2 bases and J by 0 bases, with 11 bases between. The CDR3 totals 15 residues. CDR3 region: CASSFFGTMNTEAFF. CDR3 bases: TGTGCCAGCAGCTTCTTCGGGACAATGAACACTGAAGCTTTCTTT.

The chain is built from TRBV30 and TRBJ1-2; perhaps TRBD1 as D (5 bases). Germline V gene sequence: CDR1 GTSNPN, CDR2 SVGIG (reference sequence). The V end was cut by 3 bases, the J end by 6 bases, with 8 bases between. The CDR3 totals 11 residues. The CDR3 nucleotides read TGTGCCTGGAGCAGACAGCATGGCTACACCTTC. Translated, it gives CAWSRQHGYTF.

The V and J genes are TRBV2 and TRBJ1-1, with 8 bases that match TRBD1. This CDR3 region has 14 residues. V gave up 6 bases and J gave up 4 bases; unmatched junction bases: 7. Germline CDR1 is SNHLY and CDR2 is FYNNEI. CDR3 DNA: TGTGCCAGCAGGGCAGGGGGCGCGGGCACTGAAGCTTTCTTT. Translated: CASRAGGAGTEAFF.

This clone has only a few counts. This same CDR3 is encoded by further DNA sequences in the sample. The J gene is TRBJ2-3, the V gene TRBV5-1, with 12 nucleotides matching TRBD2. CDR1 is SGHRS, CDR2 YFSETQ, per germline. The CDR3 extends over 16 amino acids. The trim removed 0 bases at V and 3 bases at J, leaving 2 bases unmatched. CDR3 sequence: CASSLGGTSGTDTQYF. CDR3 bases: TGCGCCAGCAGCTTGGGCGGGACTAGCGGGACAGATACGCAGTATTTT.

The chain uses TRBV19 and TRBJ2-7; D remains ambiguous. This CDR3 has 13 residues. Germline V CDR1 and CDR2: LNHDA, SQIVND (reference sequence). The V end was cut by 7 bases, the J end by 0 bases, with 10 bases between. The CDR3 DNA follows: TGTGCCAGTACGGGTCCGAGCTCCTACGAGCAGTACTTC. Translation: CASTGPSSYEQYF. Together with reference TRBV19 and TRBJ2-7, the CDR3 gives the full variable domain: DGGITQSPKYLFRKEGQNVTLSCEQNLNHDAMYWYRQDPGQGLRLIYYSQIVNDFQKGDIAEGYSVSREKKESFPLTVTSAQKNPTAFYLCASTGPSSYEQYFGPGTRLTVT.

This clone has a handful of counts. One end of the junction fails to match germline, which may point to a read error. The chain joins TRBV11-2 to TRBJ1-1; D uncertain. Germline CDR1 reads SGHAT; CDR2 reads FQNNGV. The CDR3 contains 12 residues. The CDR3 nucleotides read TGTGCCAGCAGCTCCCACCAAGGTGACACCCCGTTT. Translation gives CASSSHQGDTPF.

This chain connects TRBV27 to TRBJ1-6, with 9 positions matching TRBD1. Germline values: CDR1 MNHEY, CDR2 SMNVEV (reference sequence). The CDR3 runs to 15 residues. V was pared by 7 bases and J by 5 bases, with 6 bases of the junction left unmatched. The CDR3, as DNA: TGTGCCAGCACTGCCGACAGGGGGGATAATTCACCCCTCCACTTT. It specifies CASTADRGDNSPLHF.

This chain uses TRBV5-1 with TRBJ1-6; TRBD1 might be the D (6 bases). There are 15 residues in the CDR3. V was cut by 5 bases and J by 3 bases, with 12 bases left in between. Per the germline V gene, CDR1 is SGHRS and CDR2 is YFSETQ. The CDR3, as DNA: TGCGCCAGCAGTACCAGGGACATCTATAATTCACCCCTCCACTTT. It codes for CASSTRDIYNSPLHF.

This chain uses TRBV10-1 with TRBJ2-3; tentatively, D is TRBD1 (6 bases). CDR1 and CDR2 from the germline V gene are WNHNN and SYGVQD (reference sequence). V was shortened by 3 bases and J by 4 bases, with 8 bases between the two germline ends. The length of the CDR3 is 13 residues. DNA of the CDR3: TGCGCCAGCAGTGAACAGGGTGCAGATACGCAGTATTTT. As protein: CASSEQGADTQYF.

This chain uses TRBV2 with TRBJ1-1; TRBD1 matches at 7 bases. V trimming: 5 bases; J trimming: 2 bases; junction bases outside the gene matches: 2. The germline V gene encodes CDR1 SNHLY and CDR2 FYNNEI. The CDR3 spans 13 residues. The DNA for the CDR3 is TGTGCCAGCAGTCGGGACAGAAACACTGAAGCTTTCTTT. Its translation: CASSRDRNTEAFF.

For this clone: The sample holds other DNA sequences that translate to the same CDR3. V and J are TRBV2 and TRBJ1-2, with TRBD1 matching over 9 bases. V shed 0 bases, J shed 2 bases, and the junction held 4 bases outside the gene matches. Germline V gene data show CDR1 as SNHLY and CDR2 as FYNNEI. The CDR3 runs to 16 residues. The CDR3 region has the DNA TGTGCCAGCAGTGAAGCGGGGACAGGGAACAACTATGGCTACACCTTC. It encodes CASSEAGTGNNYGYTF. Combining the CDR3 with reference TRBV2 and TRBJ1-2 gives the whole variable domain EPEVTQTPSHQVTQMGQEVILRCVPISNHLYFYWYRQILGQKVEFLVSFYNNEISEKSEIFDDQFSVERPDGSNFTLKIRSTKLEDSAMYFCASSEAGTGNNYGYTFGSGTRLTVV.

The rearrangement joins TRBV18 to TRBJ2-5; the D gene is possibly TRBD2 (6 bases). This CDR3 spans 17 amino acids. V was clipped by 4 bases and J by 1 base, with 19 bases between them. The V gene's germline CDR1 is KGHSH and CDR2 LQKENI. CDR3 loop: CASSRSVSGTGQETQYF. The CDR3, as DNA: TGTGCCAGCTCACGATCTGTATCCGGGACTGGCCAAGAGACCCAGTACTTC.

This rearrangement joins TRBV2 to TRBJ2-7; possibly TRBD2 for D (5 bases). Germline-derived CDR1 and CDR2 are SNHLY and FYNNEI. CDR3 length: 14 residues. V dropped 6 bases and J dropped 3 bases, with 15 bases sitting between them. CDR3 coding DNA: TGTGCCAGCAGGCGGGCCAAATGGGGCTACGAGCAGTACTTC. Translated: CASRRAKWGYEQYF.

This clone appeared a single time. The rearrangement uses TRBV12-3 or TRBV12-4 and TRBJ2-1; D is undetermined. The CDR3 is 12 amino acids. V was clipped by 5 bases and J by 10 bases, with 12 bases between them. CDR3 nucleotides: TGTGCCAGCAGTCCAGGTTATCGGGAGCAGTTCTTC. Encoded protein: CASSPGYREQFF.